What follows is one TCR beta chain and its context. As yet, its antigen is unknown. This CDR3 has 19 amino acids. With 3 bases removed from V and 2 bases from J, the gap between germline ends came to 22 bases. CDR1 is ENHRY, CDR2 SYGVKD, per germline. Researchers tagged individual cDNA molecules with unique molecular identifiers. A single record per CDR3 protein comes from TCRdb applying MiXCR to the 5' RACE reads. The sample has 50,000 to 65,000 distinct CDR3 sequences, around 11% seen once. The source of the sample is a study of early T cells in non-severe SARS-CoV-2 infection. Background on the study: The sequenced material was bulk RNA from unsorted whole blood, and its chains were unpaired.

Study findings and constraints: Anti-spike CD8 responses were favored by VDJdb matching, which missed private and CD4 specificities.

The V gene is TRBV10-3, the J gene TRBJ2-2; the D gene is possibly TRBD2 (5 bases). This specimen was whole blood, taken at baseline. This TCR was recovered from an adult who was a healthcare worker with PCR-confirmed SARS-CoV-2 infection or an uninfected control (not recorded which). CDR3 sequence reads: CAISDIFLEVEHNTGELFF. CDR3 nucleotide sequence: TGTGCCATCAGTGATATATTCCTGGAGGTGGAGCACAACACCGGGGAGCTGTTTTTT.